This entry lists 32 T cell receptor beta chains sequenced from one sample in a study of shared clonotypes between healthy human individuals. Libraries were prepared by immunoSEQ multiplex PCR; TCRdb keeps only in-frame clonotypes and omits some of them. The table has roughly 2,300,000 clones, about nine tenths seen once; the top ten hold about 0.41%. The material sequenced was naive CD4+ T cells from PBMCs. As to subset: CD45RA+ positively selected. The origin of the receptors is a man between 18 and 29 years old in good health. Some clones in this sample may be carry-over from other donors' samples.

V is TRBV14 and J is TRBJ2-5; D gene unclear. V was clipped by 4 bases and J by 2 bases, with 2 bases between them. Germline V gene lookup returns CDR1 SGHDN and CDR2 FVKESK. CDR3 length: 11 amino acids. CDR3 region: CASSLQETQYF. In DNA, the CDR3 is TGTGCCAGCAGCCTACAAGAGACCCAGTACTTC. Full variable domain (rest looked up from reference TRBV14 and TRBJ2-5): EAGVTQFPSHSVIEKGQTVTLRCDPISGHDNLYWYRRVMGKEIKFLLHFVKESKQDESGMPNNRFLAERTGGTYSTLKVQPAELEDSGVYFCASSLQETQYFGPGTRLLVL.

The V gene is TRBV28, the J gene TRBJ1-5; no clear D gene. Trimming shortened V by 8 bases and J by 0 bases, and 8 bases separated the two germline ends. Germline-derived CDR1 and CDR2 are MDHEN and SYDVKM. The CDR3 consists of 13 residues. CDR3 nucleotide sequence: TGTGCCAGCGGGATATATAGCAATCAGCCCCAGCATTTT. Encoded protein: CASGIYSNQPQHF.

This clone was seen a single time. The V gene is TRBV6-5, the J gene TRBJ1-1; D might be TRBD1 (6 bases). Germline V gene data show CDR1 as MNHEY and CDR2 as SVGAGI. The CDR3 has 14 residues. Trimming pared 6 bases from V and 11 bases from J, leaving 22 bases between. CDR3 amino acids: CASRRTGRGLGAFF. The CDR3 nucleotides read TGTGCCAGCAGGCGTACAGGGAGGGGGTTAGGGGCTTTCTTT.

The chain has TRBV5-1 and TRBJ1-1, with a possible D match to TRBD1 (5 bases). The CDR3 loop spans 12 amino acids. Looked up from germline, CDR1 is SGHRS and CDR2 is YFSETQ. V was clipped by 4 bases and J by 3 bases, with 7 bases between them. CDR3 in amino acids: CASSPGDTEAFF. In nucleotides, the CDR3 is TGCGCCAGCAGCCCGGGGGACACTGAAGCTTTCTTT.

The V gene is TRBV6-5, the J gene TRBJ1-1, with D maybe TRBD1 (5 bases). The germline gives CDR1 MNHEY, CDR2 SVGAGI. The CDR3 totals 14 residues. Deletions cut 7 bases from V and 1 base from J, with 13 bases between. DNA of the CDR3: TGTGCCAGCATCGGCGGGGGGAAGAACACTGAAGCTTTCTTT. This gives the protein CASIGGGKNTEAFF.

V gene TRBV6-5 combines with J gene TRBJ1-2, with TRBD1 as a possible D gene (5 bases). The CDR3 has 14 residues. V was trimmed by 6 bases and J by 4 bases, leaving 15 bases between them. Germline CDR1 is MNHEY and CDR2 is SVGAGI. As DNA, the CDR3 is TGTGCCAGCAGCCGCGCGGGGCAGATCTATGGCTACACCTTC. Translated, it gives CASSRAGQIYGYTF.

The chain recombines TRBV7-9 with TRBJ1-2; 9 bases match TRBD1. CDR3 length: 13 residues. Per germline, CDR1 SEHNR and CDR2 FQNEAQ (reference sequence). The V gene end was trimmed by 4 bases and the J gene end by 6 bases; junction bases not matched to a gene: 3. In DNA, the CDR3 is TGTGCCAGCAGCTACCGACAGGGGGATGGCTACACCTTC. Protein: CASSYRQGDGYTF.

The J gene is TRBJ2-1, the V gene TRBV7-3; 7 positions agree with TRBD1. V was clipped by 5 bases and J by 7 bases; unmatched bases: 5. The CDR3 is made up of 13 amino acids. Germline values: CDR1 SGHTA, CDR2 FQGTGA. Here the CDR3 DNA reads TGTGCCAGCAGCCCCGGCAGGGGGAATGAGCAGTTCTTC. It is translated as CASSPGRGNEQFF.

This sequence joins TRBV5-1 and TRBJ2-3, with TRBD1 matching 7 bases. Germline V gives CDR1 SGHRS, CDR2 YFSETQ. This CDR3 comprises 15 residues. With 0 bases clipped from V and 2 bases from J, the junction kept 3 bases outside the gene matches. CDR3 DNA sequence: TGCGCCAGCAGCTTGGAGGGGGCCATCACAGATACGCAGTATTTT. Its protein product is CASSLEGAITDTQYF.

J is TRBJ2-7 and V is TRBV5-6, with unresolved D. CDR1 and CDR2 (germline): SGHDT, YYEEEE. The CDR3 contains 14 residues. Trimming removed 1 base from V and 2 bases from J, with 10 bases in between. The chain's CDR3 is CASSLLGSTYEQYF. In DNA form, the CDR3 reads TGTGCCAGCAGCTTGTTAGGGTCTACCTACGAGCAGTACTTC. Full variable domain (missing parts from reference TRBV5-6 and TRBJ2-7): DAGVTQSPTHLIKTRGQQVTLRCSPKSGHDTVSWYQQALGQGPQFIFQYYEEEERQRGNFPDRFSGHQFPNYSSELNVNALLLGDSALYLCASSLLGSTYEQYFGPGTRLTVT.

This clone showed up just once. In DNA form, the CDR3 reads TGTGCCACCCGAGACCGCAGACAGGGGCTAAATGAAAAACTGTTTTTT. This codes for CATRDRRQGLNEKLFF. The rearrangement links TRBV25-1 to TRBJ1-4; TRBD1 matches at 8 bases. Trimming took 10 bases from V and 5 from J; bases not matched to a gene: 15. The germline V gene has CDR1 MGHDK and CDR2 SYGVNS. This CDR3 comprises 16 residues.

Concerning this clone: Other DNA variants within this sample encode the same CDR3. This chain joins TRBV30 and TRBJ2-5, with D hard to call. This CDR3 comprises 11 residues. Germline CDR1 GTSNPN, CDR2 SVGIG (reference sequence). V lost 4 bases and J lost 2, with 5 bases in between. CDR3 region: CAWTAQETQYF. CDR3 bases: TGTGCCTGGACTGCACAAGAGACCCAGTACTTC.

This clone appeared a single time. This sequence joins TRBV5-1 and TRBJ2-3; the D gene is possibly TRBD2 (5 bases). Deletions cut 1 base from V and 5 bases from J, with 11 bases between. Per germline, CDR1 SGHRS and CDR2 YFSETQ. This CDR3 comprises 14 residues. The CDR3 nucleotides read TGCGCCAGCAGCTTGTACGGGGTTCAAGATACGCAGTATTTT. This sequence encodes CASSLYGVQDTQYF.

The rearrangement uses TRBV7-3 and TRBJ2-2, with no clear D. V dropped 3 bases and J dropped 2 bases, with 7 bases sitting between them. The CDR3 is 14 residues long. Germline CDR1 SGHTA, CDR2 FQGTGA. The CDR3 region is CASSLDVNTGELFF. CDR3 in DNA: TGTGCCAGCAGCTTGGACGTAAACACCGGGGAGCTGTTTTTT.

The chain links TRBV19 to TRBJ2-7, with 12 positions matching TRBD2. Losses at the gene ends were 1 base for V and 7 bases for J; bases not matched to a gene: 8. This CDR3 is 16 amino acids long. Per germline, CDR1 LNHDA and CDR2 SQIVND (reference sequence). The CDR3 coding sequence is TGTGCCAGTAGTATAGCCCTAGCGGGAGGGCTAGGGGAGCAGTACTTC. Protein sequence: CASSIALAGGLGEQYF.

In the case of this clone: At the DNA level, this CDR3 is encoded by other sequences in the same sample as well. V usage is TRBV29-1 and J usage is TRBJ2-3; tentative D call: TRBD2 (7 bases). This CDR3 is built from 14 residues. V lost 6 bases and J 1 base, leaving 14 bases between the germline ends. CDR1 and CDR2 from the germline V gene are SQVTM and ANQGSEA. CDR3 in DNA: TGCAGCGTGGGGGGCCTAGCGGGCACAGATACGCAGTATTTT. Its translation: CSVGGLAGTDTQYF.

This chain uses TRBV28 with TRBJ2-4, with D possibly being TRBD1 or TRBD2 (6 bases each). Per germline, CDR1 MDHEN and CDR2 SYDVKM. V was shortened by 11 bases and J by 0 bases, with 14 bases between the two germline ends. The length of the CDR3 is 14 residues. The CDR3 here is CAARGARAKNIQYF. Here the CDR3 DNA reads TGTGCCGCAAGGGGGGCGCGAGCCAAAAACATTCAGTACTTC.

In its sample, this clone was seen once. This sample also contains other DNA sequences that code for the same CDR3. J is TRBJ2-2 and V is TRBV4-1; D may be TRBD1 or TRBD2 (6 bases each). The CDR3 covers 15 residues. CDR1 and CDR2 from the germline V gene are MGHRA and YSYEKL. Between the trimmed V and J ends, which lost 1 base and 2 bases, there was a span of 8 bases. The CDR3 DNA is TGCGCCAGCAGCCAAGGGGGGGCAAACACCGGGGAGCTGTTTTTT. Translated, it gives CASSQGGANTGELFF.

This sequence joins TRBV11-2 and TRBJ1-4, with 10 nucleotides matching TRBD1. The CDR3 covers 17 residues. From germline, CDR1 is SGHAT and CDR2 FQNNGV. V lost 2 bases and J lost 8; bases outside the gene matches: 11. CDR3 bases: TGTGCCAGCAGCTTAATGGGACAGGGGACGGTGGGAGAAAAACTGTTTTTT. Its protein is CASSLMGQGTVGEKLFF.

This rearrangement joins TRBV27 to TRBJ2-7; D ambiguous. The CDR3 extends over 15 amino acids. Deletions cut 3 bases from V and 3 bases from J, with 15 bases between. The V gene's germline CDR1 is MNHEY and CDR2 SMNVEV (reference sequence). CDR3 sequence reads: CASSFRRAPNYEQYF. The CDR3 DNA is TGTGCCAGCAGTTTCAGAAGGGCGCCAAACTACGAGCAGTACTTC.

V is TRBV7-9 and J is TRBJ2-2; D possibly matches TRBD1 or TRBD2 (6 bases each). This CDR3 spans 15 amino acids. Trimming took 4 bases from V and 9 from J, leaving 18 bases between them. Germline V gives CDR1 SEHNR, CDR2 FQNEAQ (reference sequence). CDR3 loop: CASSYLDRGPRELFF. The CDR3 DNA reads TGTGCCAGCAGCTACCTAGACCGGGGGCCGAGGGAGCTGTTTTTT. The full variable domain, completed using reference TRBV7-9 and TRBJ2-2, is DTGVSQNPRHKITKRGQNVTFRCDPISEHNRLYWYRQTLGQGPEFLTYFQNEAQLEKSRLLSDRFSAERPKGSFSTLEIQRTEQGDSAMYLCASSYLDRGPRELFFGEGSRLTVL.

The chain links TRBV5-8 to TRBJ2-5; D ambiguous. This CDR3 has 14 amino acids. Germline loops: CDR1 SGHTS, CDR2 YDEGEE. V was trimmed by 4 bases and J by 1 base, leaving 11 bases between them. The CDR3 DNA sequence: TGTGCCAGCAGCCGTTCACGGATCCAAGAGACCCAGTACTTC. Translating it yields CASSRSRIQETQYF.

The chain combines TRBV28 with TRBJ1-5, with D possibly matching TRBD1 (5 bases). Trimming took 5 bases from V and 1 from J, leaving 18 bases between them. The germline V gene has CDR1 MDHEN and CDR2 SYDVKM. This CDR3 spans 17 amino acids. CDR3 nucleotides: TGTGCCAGCAGTCACGGGACGGTTTTAAGGAGCAATCAGCCCCAGCATTTT. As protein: CASSHGTVLRSNQPQHF.

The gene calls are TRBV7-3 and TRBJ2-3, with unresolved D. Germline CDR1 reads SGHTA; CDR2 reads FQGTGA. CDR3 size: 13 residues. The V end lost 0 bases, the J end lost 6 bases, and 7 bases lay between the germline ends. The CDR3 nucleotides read TGTGCCAGCAGCTTAACCCTTCGGGATACGCAGTATTTT. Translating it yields CASSLTLRDTQYF.

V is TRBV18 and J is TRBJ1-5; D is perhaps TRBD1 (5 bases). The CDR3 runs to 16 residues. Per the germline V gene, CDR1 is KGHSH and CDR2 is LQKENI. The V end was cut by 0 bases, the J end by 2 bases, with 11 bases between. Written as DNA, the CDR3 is TGTGCCAGCTCACCACCAGGGACCGGCGGCAATCAGCCCCAGCATTTT. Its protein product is CASSPPGTGGNQPQHF.

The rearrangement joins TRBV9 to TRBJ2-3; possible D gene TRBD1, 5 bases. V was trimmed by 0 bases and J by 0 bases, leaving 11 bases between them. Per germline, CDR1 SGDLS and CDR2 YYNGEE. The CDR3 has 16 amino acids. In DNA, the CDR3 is TGTGCCAGCAGCGTAGATACAGGCGGAAGCACAGATACGCAGTATTTT. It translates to CASSVDTGGSTDTQYF.

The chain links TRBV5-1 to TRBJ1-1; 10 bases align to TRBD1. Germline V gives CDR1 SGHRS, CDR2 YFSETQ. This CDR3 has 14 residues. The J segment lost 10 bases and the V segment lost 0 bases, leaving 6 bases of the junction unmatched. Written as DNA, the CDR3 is TGCGCCAGCAGCTTGGGGGACAGGGGAGCGGGAGCTTTCTTT. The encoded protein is CASSLGDRGAGAFF.

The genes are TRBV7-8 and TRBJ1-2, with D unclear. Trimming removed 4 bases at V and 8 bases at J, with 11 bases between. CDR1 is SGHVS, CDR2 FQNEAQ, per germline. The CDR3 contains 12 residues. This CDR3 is CASSSGERGYTF. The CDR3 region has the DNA TGTGCCAGCAGCTCCGGGGAGAGGGGCTACACCTTC. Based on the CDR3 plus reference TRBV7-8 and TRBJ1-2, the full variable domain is GAGVSQSPRYKVAKRGQDVALRCDPISGHVSLFWYQQALGQGPEFLTYFQNEAQLDKSGLPSDRFFAERPEGSVSTLKIQRTQQEDSAVYLCASSSGERGYTFGSGTRLTVV.

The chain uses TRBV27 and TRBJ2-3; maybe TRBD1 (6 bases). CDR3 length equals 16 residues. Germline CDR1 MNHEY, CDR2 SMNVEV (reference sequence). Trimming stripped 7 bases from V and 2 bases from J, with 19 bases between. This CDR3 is CASISLDRILTDTQYF. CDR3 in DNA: TGTGCCAGCATCTCTTTGGACAGAATACTCACAGATACGCAGTATTTT.

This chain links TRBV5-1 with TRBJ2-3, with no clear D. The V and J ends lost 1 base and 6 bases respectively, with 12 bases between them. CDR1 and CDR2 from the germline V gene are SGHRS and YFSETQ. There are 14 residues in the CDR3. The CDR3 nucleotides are TGCGCCAGCAGCTTGTGGCTAGTAAAGGATACGCAGTATTTT. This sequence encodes CASSLWLVKDTQYF.

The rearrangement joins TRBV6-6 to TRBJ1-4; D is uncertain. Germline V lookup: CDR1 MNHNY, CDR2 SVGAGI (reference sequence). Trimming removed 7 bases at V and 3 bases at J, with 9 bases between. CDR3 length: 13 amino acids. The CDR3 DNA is TGTGCCAGCACCCAACGGGCTAATGAAAAACTGTTTTTT. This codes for CASTQRANEKLFF.

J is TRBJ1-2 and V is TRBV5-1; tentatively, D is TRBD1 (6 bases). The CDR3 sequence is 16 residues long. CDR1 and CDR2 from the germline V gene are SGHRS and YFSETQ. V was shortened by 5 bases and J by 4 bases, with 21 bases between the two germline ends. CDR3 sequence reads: CASSSNQGSLGYGYTF. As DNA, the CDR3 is TGCGCCAGCAGTTCCAATCAGGGGAGCCTTGGCTATGGCTACACCTTC.